This T cell receptor (beta chain) was sequenced during a study of T cell changes during pregnancy in multiple sclerosis. Germline CDR1 reads SGHNT; CDR2 reads YENEEA. V was pared by 0 bases and J by 0 bases, with 8 bases between. The CDR3 loop spans 16 amino acids. Here immunoSEQ multiplex PCR was the method, and the copy in TCRdb shows in-frame clones only, minus some. The sample lists 66,000 or so clones; about 90% were seen once. Sequenced material: peripheral blood, taken in the first trimester of pregnancy. V is TRBV11-3 and J is TRBJ1-4; D remains ambiguous. The source of this sequence is a female donor in good health, enrolled as a control in a pregnancy study. CDR3 sequence reads: CASSLDRQSTNEKLFF. The DNA of the CDR3 is TGTGCCAGCAGCTTAGATCGCCAGTCAACTAATGAAAAACTGTTTTTT.